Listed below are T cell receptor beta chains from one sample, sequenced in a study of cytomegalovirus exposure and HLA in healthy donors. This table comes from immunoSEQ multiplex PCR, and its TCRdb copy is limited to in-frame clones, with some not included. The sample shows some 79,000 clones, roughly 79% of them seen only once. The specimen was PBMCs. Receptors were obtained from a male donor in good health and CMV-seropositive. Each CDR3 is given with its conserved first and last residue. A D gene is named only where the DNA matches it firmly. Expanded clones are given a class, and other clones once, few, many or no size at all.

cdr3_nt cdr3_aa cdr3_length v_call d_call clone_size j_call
TGTGCCAGCAGTATGGGACAGGGTTATGGCTACACCTTC CASSMGQGYGYTF 13 TRBV6-5 TRBD1 few TRBJ1-2
TGTGCCAGCAGCCCGATTGGGATGGGGGGTACAGATACGCAGTATTTT CASSPIGMGGTDTQYF 16 TRBV7-9 NA NA TRBJ2-3
TGTGCCAGCAGCTTAGGGAAGGGGGCAGGCGGTGAGCAGTTCTTC CASSLGKGAGGEQFF 15 TRBV13 TRBD1 NA TRBJ2-1
TGTGCCAGCAGCTTGGACAGGACGATGAACACTGAAGCTTTCTTT CASSLDRTMNTEAFF 15 TRBV5-4 NA NA TRBJ1-1
TGCGCCAGCAGCTTGGACGGGGGCAATGAGCAGTTCTTC CASSLDGGNEQFF 13 TRBV5-1 NA NA TRBJ2-1
TGTGCCAGCAAGCAGGGGCCCCTTTACTTC CASKQGPLYF 10 TRBV5-8 NA NA TRBJ2-5
TGTGCCAGCAGCTTAGGCCCGTTTACCAGCTCCTACAATGAGCAGTTCTTC CASSLGPFTSSYNEQFF 17 TRBV13 NA NA TRBJ2-1
TGTGCCAGCAGTGCAGGGCTCTCCTATAATTCACCCCTCCACTTT CASSAGLSYNSPLHF 15 TRBV27 NA NA TRBJ1-6
TGTGCCAGCAGCTCCTCAAGGGGGGGTCTTCATCAGCCCCAGCATTTT CASSSSRGGLHQPQHF 16 TRBV7-9 NA NA TRBJ1-5
TGTGCCAGCAGTCCCCCCGGGACTAGCGGGGGGCGAAACACCGGGGAGCTGTTTTTT CASSPPGTSGGRNTGELFF 19 TRBV28 TRBD2 few TRBJ2-2
TGCGCCAGCAGTGATGGGGGGGTAGATACGCAGTATTTT CASSDGGVDTQYF 13 TRBV10-1 TRBD2 once TRBJ2-3
TGCGCCAGCAGCCAATATCCAGGGTACGAGCAGTACTTC CASSQYPGYEQYF 13 TRBV4-3 NA NA TRBJ2-7
TGTGCCAGTAATGGAGGCGAGCAGTACTTC CASNGGEQYF 10 TRBV19 NA NA TRBJ2-7
TGTGCCAGCAGTCCAACAGGAAGGCGAGGAATCGAGCAGTACTTC CASSPTGRRGIEQYF 15 TRBV28 NA NA TRBJ2-7
TGTGCCAGCAGCCCCAGCTCCTACGAGCAGTACTTC CASSPSSYEQYF 12 TRBV7-9 NA NA TRBJ2-7
TGTGCCAGCAGCCGGACAGTCGATGGCTACACCTTC CASSRTVDGYTF 12 TRBV7-2 NA NA TRBJ1-2
TGTGCCAGCAGCCAAGGGGAAAGAAATTCACCCCTCCACTTT CASSQGERNSPLHF 14 TRBV13 NA NA TRBJ1-6
TGTGCCAGCAGCTTCGACAGGGGAGTAGGCTACGAGCAGTACTTC CASSFDRGVGYEQYF 15 TRBV7-2 TRBD1 once TRBJ2-7
TGTGCCAGCAGCCAATCTTATGGCAGGGGGAGCTCTGGAAACACCATATATTTT CASSQSYGRGSSGNTIYF 18 TRBV7-8 TRBD1 NA TRBJ1-3
TGTGCCAGTAGTATAGAGAGGTCCAATCAGCCCCAGCATTTT CASSIERSNQPQHF 14 TRBV19 NA NA TRBJ1-5